A single sample is the source of the 29 T cell receptor delta chains below, sequenced in a study of gamma-delta chains in newborns, infants, children. TCRdb re-called clones from the reads using CATT. The sample has under 5,500 delta-chain clones; about 5.6% are singletons. Material for sequencing was blood. These receptors were taken from a child who was a newborn, infant or young child, either healthy, febrile or measles-vaccinated (not recorded which).

This clone turned up a few times. The chain carries TRDV2 and TRDJ3; 13 positions match TRDD3. Trimming removed 3 bases from V and 1 base from J; junction bases left unmatched: 5. Germline V gene data show CDR1 as GEAIGNYY and CDR2 as EKD. This CDR3 has 19 residues. The CDR3: CACDLVLGDTSWDTRQMFF. The CDR3 nucleotides are TGTGCCTGTGACCTGGTACTGGGGGATACGTCCTGGGACACCCGACAGATGTTTTTC.

This clone appeared a few times. With a far larger clone one base away, a read error is the likely cause. V usage is TRDV2 and J usage is TRDJ2; TRDD3 matches 7 bases. The CDR3 length is 16 residues. Trimming removed 3 bases from V and 4 bases from J; junction bases left unmatched: 10. Germline assignment: CDR1 GEAIGNYY and CDR2 EKD. CDR3 amino acids: CACDLVETGATAQLFF. The CDR3 DNA is TGTGCCTGTGACCTCGTCGAAACTGGGGCGACAGCACAACTCTTCTTT.

In this sample, this clone turned up a few times. A read error may explain this, as a much larger clone is one base away. The same CDR3 is also encoded by other DNA sequences in this sample. CDR3 region: CACDPLEGDYTDKLIF. In nucleotides, the CDR3 is TGCGCCTGTGATCCCCTAGAGGGGGATTACACCGATAAACTCATCTTT. The J gene is TRDJ1, the V gene TRDV2; 7 nucleotides match TRDD3. Germline V gene lookup returns CDR1 GEAIGNYY and CDR2 EKD. The CDR3 runs 16 residues.

About this clone: Germline and junction disagree at one end, which may indicate a read error. Other DNA sequences in the sample encode the same CDR3. This rearrangement joins TRDV2 to TRDJ3; 8 bases match TRDD3. This CDR3 is 18 amino acids long. Germline CDR1 GEAIGNYY, CDR2 EKD. CDR3 in DNA: TGCGCCTGTGACTTTACTGGGGGGTACTCCTGGGACACCCGACAGATGTTTTTC. This encodes CACDFTGGYSWDTRQMFF.

By proportion, this clone is medium-sized. This sample includes further DNA sequences coding for the same CDR3. This chain links TRDV2 with TRDJ2, with 7 bases fitting TRDD3. CDR3 length: 17 amino acids. Germline CDR1 and CDR2: GEAIGNYY and EKD. V gave up 2 bases and J gave up 7 bases; unmatched junction bases: 15. The CDR3 DNA reads as TGTGCCTGTGACAATCTTGACTGGGGCCCAGGAGGAGCACAACTCTTCTTT. Residues: CACDNLDWGPGGAQLFF.

This clone has more than one count but fewer than ten. V gene TRDV2 combines with J gene TRDJ1; TRDD3 matches at 8 bases. V lost 0 bases, J lost 0 bases, and 11 bases stayed unmatched. The CDR3 totals 18 residues. CDR1 GEAIGNYY and CDR2 EKD come from the germline V gene. CDR3: CACDTVDGDTRDTDKLIF. The CDR3 nucleotides read TGTGCCTGTGACACCGTTGACGGGGATACTAGAGACACCGATAAACTCATCTTT.

This clone turned up a few times. TCRdb's listed protein matches a much larger clone and diverges from this DNA's translation at residue 10, likely through a read error; the protein shown comes from the DNA. The rearrangement joins TRDV2 to TRDJ3; D may be TRDD3 (6 bases). This CDR3 spans 18 amino acids. Germline assignment: CDR1 GEAIGNYY and CDR2 EKD. Deletions cut 1 base from V and 2 bases from J, with 14 bases between. CDR3 coding DNA: TGTGCCTGTGACACTGGGGGTTACCTCACCTGGGACACCCGACAGATGTTTTTC. Translated: CACDTGGYLTWDTRQMFF.

As to this clone: The junction and the germline gene differ at one end; a read error may be behind it. The V gene is TRDV1, the J gene TRDJ1; maybe TRDD2 (9 bases). The CDR3 contains 20 residues. CDR1 and CDR2 from the germline V gene are TSWWSYY and QGS. The CDR3 DNA is TGTGCTCTTGGGGCTCCTTCCTACAGGCCCCGCTGGGGGAACACCAATAAACTCATCTTT. It codes for CALGAPSYRPRWGNTNKLIF.

This clone appeared a few times. A much more abundant neighbour one base away suggests this may be a read error. The rearrangement joins TRDV2 to TRDJ1; 8 bases match TRDD3. The germline V gene has CDR1 GEAIGNYY and CDR2 EKD. This CDR3 is built from 17 residues. CDR3 protein: CACDDVAGGQYTDKLTF. The CDR3 DNA reads TGTGCCTGTGACGACGTGGCTGGGGGACAGTACACCGATAAACTCACCTTT.

V is TRDV2 and J is TRDJ1; 7 positions match TRDD3. V was pared by 0 bases and J by 0 bases, with 15 bases of the junction left unmatched. Germline CDR1 GEAIGNYY, CDR2 EKD. CDR3 length: 19 residues. The CDR3: CACDTAPLGNKPNTDKLIF. CDR3 DNA sequence: TGTGCCTGTGACACCGCGCCACTGGGGAATAAGCCCAACACCGATAAACTCATCTTT.

This clone is deemed medium-sized. This chain links TRDV2 with TRDJ1, with 10 bases matching TRDD3. Germline V lookup: CDR1 GEAIGNYY, CDR2 EKD. The V gene end was trimmed by 4 bases and the J gene end by 4 bases; junction bases not matched to a gene: 8. The CDR3 totals 15 residues. The CDR3 is CACDLLGDRNDKLIF. The CDR3 DNA follows: TGTGCCTGTGATTTACTGGGGGATCGGAACGATAAACTCATCTTT.

This clone is medium-sized in the sample. This chain joins TRDV2 and TRDJ1; D not resolved. Germline CDR1 is GEAIGNYY and CDR2 is EKD. The V end lost 3 bases, the J end lost 5 bases, and 15 bases lay between the germline ends. CDR3 length equals 14 residues. The CDR3: CACDHLDSEDKLIF. The CDR3 nucleotides are TGTGCCTGTGACCACCTTGACTCGGAGGATAAACTCATCTTT.

This clone ranks as medium-sized. The rearrangement uses TRDV2 and TRDJ1, with 7 bases that match TRDD3. The CDR3 consists of 14 residues. V lost 2 bases and J lost 5; bases outside the gene matches: 7. Germline CDR1 and CDR2: GEAIGNYY and EKD. The CDR3 nucleotides read TGTGCCTGTGACAAACTGGGGAGCCAGGATAAACTCATCTTT. Translated, it gives CACDKLGSQDKLIF.

The chain joins TRDV2 to TRDJ3, with 7 bases lining up with TRDD3. The CDR3 loop spans 21 amino acids. V gave up 0 bases and J gave up 0 bases; unmatched junction bases: 13. Germline V CDR1 and CDR2: GEAIGNYY, EKD. CDR3 bases: TGTGCCTGTGACACCGGGGGAACTACTGGGGCCATCTCCTGGGACACCCGACAGATGTTTTTC. This translates into CACDTGGTTGAISWDTRQMFF.

This clone was counted between two and nine times. The genes are TRDV1 and TRDJ1; either TRDD2 or TRDD3 may fit D (9 bases each). The CDR3 loop spans 22 amino acids. With 2 bases removed from V and 8 bases from J, the gap between germline ends came to 39 bases. The germline gives CDR1 TSWWSYY, CDR2 QGS. In DNA form, the CDR3 reads TGTGCTCTTGGGGAAGCCTCGGCCTTCCTACAGATCGGGGGATACTTTTTAGGGAAACTCATCTTT. Encoded protein: CALGEASAFLQIGGYFLGKLIF.

This chain uses TRDV2 with TRDJ2; 13 nucleotides match TRDD3. Germline CDR1 is GEAIGNYY and CDR2 is EKD. J gave up 2 bases and V 1 base, and 9 bases lay outside the gene matches. This CDR3 is 19 amino acids long. The DNA of the CDR3 is TGTGCCTGTGACACTGTACTGGGGGATACGCGGGACTTGACAGCACAACTCTTCTTT. Encoded protein: CACDTVLGDTRDLTAQLFF.

This clone was found a few times. V usage is TRDV2 and J usage is TRDJ2, with 11 nucleotides matching TRDD3. The CDR3 sequence is 20 residues long. The V gene end was trimmed by 0 bases and the J gene end by 6 bases; junction bases not matched to a gene: 17. From germline, CDR1 is GEAIGNYY and CDR2 EKD. CDR3 nucleotides: TGTGCCTGTGACACCGTAGGTGGCATGGGGGATACGCCTATTTCAGCACAACTCTTCTTT. It translates to CACDTVGGMGDTPISAQLFF.

This clone was observed a few times. This rearrangement joins TRAV29/DV5 to TRDJ1; D may be TRDD2 or TRDD3 (9 bases each). From germline, CDR1 is NSMFDY and CDR2 ISSIKDK. V lost 4 bases, J lost 8 bases, and 27 bases lay in between. There are 16 residues in the CDR3. The chain's CDR3 is CAAGALPTRGDTKLIF. The CDR3 nucleotides read TGTGCAGCAGGCGCCCTTCCTACGCGGGGGGATACAAAACTCATCTTT.

This clone was detected a few times. The chain recombines TRDV1 with TRDJ1; 7 nucleotides align to TRDD3. The V and J ends lost 0 bases and 0 bases, in that order; junction bases with no gene match: 25. Germline V gene lookup returns CDR1 TSWWSYY and CDR2 QGS. This CDR3 comprises 23 residues. CDR3 region: CALGELDPQPYWGSRKYTDKLIF. The CDR3 DNA sequence: TGTGCTCTTGGGGAACTAGATCCGCAACCGTACTGGGGATCTCGGAAGTACACCGATAAACTCATCTTT.

This clone was picked up a small number of times. This chain joins TRDV2 and TRDJ1; TRDD3 matches 9 bases. The CDR3 loop spans 17 amino acids. Germline V CDR1 and CDR2: GEAIGNYY, EKD. J was trimmed by 0 bases and V by 3 bases; bases with no gene match: 10. The DNA of the CDR3 is TGTGCCTGTGACGCATTGGGGGATAACCTGTACACCGATAAACTCATCTTT. It is translated as CACDALGDNLYTDKLIF.

This clone was seen more than once but under ten times. The chain is built from TRDV2 and TRDJ1; D call uncertain. There are 18 residues in the CDR3. Germline-derived CDR1 and CDR2 are GEAIGNYY and EKD. V was trimmed by 0 bases and J by 0 bases, leaving 19 bases between them. CDR3 in amino acids: CACDTVVSGFRDTDKLIF. Here the CDR3 DNA reads TGTGCCTGTGACACCGTCGTTAGCGGATTCAGGGACACCGATAAACTCATCTTT.

On this clone: A much larger clone sits a single nucleotide away, making a read error possible. The rearrangement links TRDV2 to TRDJ1, with TRDD3 as a possible D gene (5 bases). Looked up from germline, CDR1 is GEAIGNYY and CDR2 is EKD. The CDR3 is 18 amino acids. The germline V and J ends were trimmed by 3 bases and 5 bases, with 27 bases remaining between them. CDR3 bases: TGTGCCTGTGACGCCGTTCAAATGCACCAGGACGGGGGGGATAAACTCATCTTT. Residues: CACDAVQMHQDGGDKLIF.

The chain employs TRDV2 and TRDJ3, with 13 bases fitting TRDD3. Germline V gene data show CDR1 as GEAIGNYY and CDR2 as EKD. The CDR3 is 21 residues long. V lost 3 bases, J lost 0 bases, and 10 bases stayed unmatched. The CDR3 reads CACDVLGDTRLSSWDTRQMFF. In DNA form, the CDR3 reads TGTGCCTGTGACGTACTGGGGGATACGCGTCTGAGCTCCTGGGACACCCGACAGATGTTTTTC.

This clone is large (0.1 to 1%) in the sample. The chain uses TRDV2 and TRDJ3, with 11 bases lining up with TRDD3. This CDR3 has 20 residues. V was pared by 0 bases and J by 0 bases, with 6 bases of the junction left unmatched. From germline, CDR1 is GEAIGNYY and CDR2 EKD. CDR3 nucleotides: TGTGCCTGTGACACCGTACTGGGGGATATGAGCTCCTGGGACACCCGACAGATGTTTTTC. It yields the protein CACDTVLGDMSSWDTRQMFF.

The table lists this clone with a few counts. The junction differs from germline at one of its ends, possibly a read error. The chain has TRDV2 and TRDJ2; 9 positions agree with TRDD3. This CDR3 is 15 amino acids long. Germline loops: CDR1 GEAIGNYY, CDR2 EKD. The CDR3 spells CAYDTVGDTPAQLFF. The CDR3 DNA reads as TGTGCCTATGACACCGTAGGGGATACGCCAGCACAACTCTTCTTT.

The sample holds a few counts of this clone. A much larger clone lies a single base off, so this may be a read error. This rearrangement joins TRDV2 to TRDJ2, with 11 positions matching TRDD3. Germline-derived CDR1 and CDR2 are GEAIGNYY and EKD. After removal of 1 base from V and 8 bases from J, the junction contained 11 bases not matched to a gene. This CDR3 spans 17 amino acids. The CDR3 protein is CACDTITGGYMPAQLFF. CDR3 DNA sequence: TGTGCCTGTGACACAATCACTGGGGGATATATGCCGGCACAACTCTTCTTT.

This clone showed up just a few times. This likely stems from a read error, as it lies one base from a far larger clone. Other DNA sequences in the same sample also yield this CDR3. The V gene is TRDV2, the J gene TRDJ1, with D possibly matching TRDD3 (5 bases). This CDR3 has 20 amino acids. Germline V gene lookup returns CDR1 GEAIGNYY and CDR2 EKD. The V gene lost 0 bases and the J gene lost 5 bases, with 30 bases spanning the gap. This CDR3 reads CACDTLGTFSSSGTTDKLIF. CDR3 bases: TGTGCCTGTGACACCTTGGGGACTTTTTCGTCATCTGGGACCACTGATAAACTCATCTTT.

This clone is judged medium-sized (0.01 to 0.1%). Other DNA sequences within the sample encode an identical CDR3. The gene calls are TRDV2 and TRDJ1, with 9 bases that match TRDD3. J was trimmed by 1 base and V by 1 base; bases with no gene match: 9. The CDR3 is 17 residues long. Germline CDR1 GEAIGNYY, CDR2 EKD. The CDR3 loop is CACDTVSTGGPTDKLIF. CDR3 DNA: TGTGCCTGTGACACTGTCTCTACTGGGGGACCCACCGATAAACTCATCTTT.

Worth noting for this clone: Possible read error: a much larger clone is one base away. The sample carries other DNA sequences with the same CDR3. The J gene is TRDJ1, the V gene TRDV2; D not certain. The ends were cut back, 1 base at V and 7 bases at J, with 21 bases in the middle. The CDR3 has 16 amino acids. Germline V lookup: CDR1 GEAIGNYY, CDR2 EKD. The CDR3 loop is CACDTVGDLGGSKLIF. The CDR3 nucleotides are TGTGCCTGTGACACTGTGGGAGACCTTGGAGGTTCTAAACTCATCTTT.